Listed below are T cell receptor beta chains from one sample, sequenced in a study of T-cell memory formation after mild COVID-19. TCRdb ran MiXCR on the 5' RACE reads and lists one entry per CDR3 protein. Of around 450,000 distinct CDR3 sequences listed, 20% to 30% are singletons. The material sequenced was PBMCs or a T cell subset sorted from them (not recorded which). These TCRs come from an adult woman who had mild COVID-19 (a few samples of this study predate the infection). Cell type and time point are not known. CDR3s include the opening cysteine and the closing phenylalanine or tryptophan. The order of the fields is J gene, V gene, clone size, D gene, CDR3 DNA, CDR3 protein. A D gene is named only where the DNA matches it firmly. The size entry is marked missing in some rows and otherwise reads once, few, many or a size class.

>TRBJ2-7|TRBV20-1|.|.
TGCAGTGCTAGACAGAACTACGAGCAGTACTTC
CSARQNYEQYF
>TRBJ2-7|TRBV10-3|.|.
TGTGCCATCGGGTCGAATCGGGAAGACTACGAGCAGTACTTC
CAIGSNREDYEQYF
>TRBJ2-1|TRBV11-3|.|TRBD1
TGTGCCAGCAGCTCCACCGGGACAGGGGGTATGAATGAGCAGTTCTTC
CASSSTGTGGMNEQFF
>TRBJ2-5|TRBV12-3/TRBV12-4|.|.
TGTGCCAGCAGTCCCGGGACCGCCTCTTTGGAGACCCAGTACTTC
CASSPGTASLETQYF
>TRBJ2-1|TRBV19|.|.
TGTGCCAGTAGTACCCCCTCGGGACCCCAGGGTGAGCAGTTCTTC
CASSTPSGPQGEQFF
>TRBJ1-3|TRBV6-5|few|.
TGTGCCGTGCAGAACTCTGGAAACACCATATATTTT
CAVQNSGNTIYF
>TRBJ2-1|TRBV24-1|few|TRBD1
TGTGCCACTCATCCCGGGACAGGGGGTTCCGGTGAGCAGTTCTTC
CATHPGTGGSGEQFF
>TRBJ1-4|TRBV20-1|many|.
TGCAGTGCTAGAGATCGGCAGGACCTATTT
CSARDRQDLF
>TRBJ2-1|TRBV7-2|many|.
TGTGCCAGCAGCTTAGCGCGGAATGAGCAGTTCTTC
CASSLARNEQFF
>TRBJ1-1|TRBV28|.|.
TGTGCCAGCAGTTTAAGTCGGCATCCGAACACTGAAGCTTTCTTT
CASSLSRHPNTEAFF
>TRBJ2-1|TRBV7-2|many|TRBD2
TGTGCCAGCAGCTTGTTCCTAGCGGGAGGCAATGAGCAGTTCTTC
CASSLFLAGGNEQFF
>TRBJ2-1|TRBV15|few|.
TGTGCCACCAGCAGAGCTAGATACTACAATGAGCAGTTCTTC
CATSRARYYNEQFF
>TRBJ1-6|TRBV7-2|few|TRBD1
TGTGCCAGCAGCTTAGAGGGACAGATTAATTCACCCCTCCACTTT
CASSLEGQINSPLHF
>TRBJ2-3|TRBV9|.|.
TGTGCCAGCAGCGTAGCGGGGCAACCCACAGATACGCAGTATTTT
CASSVAGQPTDTQYF
>TRBJ2-7|TRBV7-2|few|TRBD2
TGTGCCAGCAGCCCGGGACTAGCCCAGGAGCAGTACTTC
CASSPGLAQEQYF
>TRBJ1-1|TRBV20-1|many|.
TGCAGTGCTAGAACCAGGGAAGGGGTGAACACTGAAGCTTTCTTT
CSARTREGVNTEAFF
>TRBJ2-3|TRBV7-2|few|.
TGTGCCAGCAAGGAGGGGGGTCGGGATACGCAGTATTTT
CASKEGGRDTQYF
>TRBJ1-4|TRBV6-1|.|.
TGTGCCAGCAGAGGAATGGGGACAACTAATGAAAAACTGTTTTTT
CASRGMGTTNEKLFF
>TRBJ2-2|TRBV5-1|many|.
TGCGCCAGCAGCCAAACAGGGAGCCGGACCGGGGAGCTGTTTTTT
CASSQTGSRTGELFF
>TRBJ2-5|TRBV7-9|few|.
TGTGCCAGCAGCCCAAGGGCCCAGTACCAAGAGACCCAGTACTTC
CASSPRAQYQETQYF
>TRBJ1-2|TRBV10-3|.|.
TGTGCCATCAGTGAATTGCAAGTCACGGTAGAAGGGGGCTACACCTTC
CAISELQVTVEGGYTF
>TRBJ2-6|TRBV5-6|few|.
TGTGCCAGCAGCCCCAGGGACCGCCTCTCTGGGGCCAACGTCCTGACTTTC
CASSPRDRLSGANVLTF
>TRBJ1-3|TRBV20-1|few|.
TGCAGTGCTAGAGGGCACACGCCTGGAAACACCATATATTTT
CSARGHTPGNTIYF
>TRBJ1-4|TRBV10-1|.|.
TGCGCCAGCATGGGGGGAGCGGAAAAACTGTTTTTT
CASMGGAEKLFF
>TRBJ2-5|TRBV7-2|many|TRBD1
TGTGCCAGCAGCTCAGGGACAGGGATCCAAGAGACCCAGTACTTC
CASSSGTGIQETQYF
>TRBJ2-3|TRBV20-1|.|.
TGCAGTGCTAGAGCTTTCGATACGCAGTATTTT
CSARAFDTQYF
>TRBJ2-7|TRBV12-3/TRBV12-4|few|.
TGTGCCAGCAGTTTTAGAGCCATCTCCTACGAGCAGTACTTC
CASSFRAISYEQYF
>TRBJ2-1|TRBV15|.|TRBD1
TGTGCCACCAGCCCCCATAGGGACAGACTAACCTACAATGAGCAGTTCTTC
CATSPHRDRLTYNEQFF
>TRBJ2-7|TRBV20-1|many|.
TGCAGTGCTAGAGGGTCCTACATTTACGAGCAGTACTTC
CSARGSYIYEQYF
>TRBJ2-7|TRBV7-2|.|.
TGTGCCAGCAGCCCTCCGCCCGAGCAGTACTTC
CASSPPPEQYF
>TRBJ1-1|TRBV12-3/TRBV12-4|.|TRBD1
TGTGCCAGCAGGGAACAGGGGATAGCCACTGAAGCTTTCTTT
CASREQGIATEAFF
>TRBJ1-2|TRBV7-6|.|TRBD1
TGTGCCAGCAGCAACTGGGACAGGGGCTATGGCTACACCTTC
CASSNWDRGYGYTF
>TRBJ1-5|TRBV4-1|few|.
TGCGCCAGCAGCCAAGATCCAGGGGAGGGCCAGCCCCAGCATTTT
CASSQDPGEGQPQHF
>TRBJ2-7|TRBV12-3/TRBV12-4|few|TRBD2
TGTGCCAGCAGTGCCCCCTTTGCGGGGGCCTACGAGCAGTACTTC
CASSAPFAGAYEQYF
>TRBJ1-2|TRBV24-1|few|.
TGTGCCACCAGTGAAGGGGAGACAAGGGACCTGGTCTATGGCTACACCTTC
CATSEGETRDLVYGYTF
>TRBJ2-7|TRBV5-1|many|.
TGCGCCAGCAACCCCGGGGGATTTTACGAGCAGTACTTC
CASNPGGFYEQYF
>TRBJ2-1|TRBV9|few|TRBD2
TGTGCCAGCAGCGTACAGGTAGCGGGAGTCGGTGAGCAGTTCTTC
CASSVQVAGVGEQFF
>TRBJ2-5|TRBV6-1|.|TRBD1
TGTGCCACAATGACCGGGACAGGGGTTTCAGAGACCCAGTACTTC
CATMTGTGVSETQYF
>TRBJ2-2|TRBV12-3/TRBV12-4|.|TRBD1
TGTGCCAGCAGACCAGGGGGCAAGAACACCGGGGAGCTGTTTTTT
CASRPGGKNTGELFF
>TRBJ1-2|TRBV20-1|few|.
TGCAGTGCTAGGTTGACGGGACGGACCGTTACCTTC
CSARLTGRTVTF
>TRBJ1-5|TRBV7-8|.|TRBD1
TGTGCCAGCAGTCCACAGGGGGCAACGGAGCCCCAGCATTTT
CASSPQGATEPQHF
>TRBJ2-7|TRBV4-1|few|TRBD2
TGCGCCAGCAGCCACCAAGGGGGACTAGCGGGCCACCTAGGGTTCTACGAGCAGTACTTC
CASSHQGGLAGHLGFYEQYF
>TRBJ1-3|TRBV5-8|.|.
TGTGCCAGCAGCTTGGAGGGCCCCCCTGGAAACACCATATATTTT
CASSLEGPPGNTIYF
>TRBJ2-3|TRBV12-5|.|TRBD2
TGTGCTAGTGGTTTGGCACGAACGGCGGGAGGGCCGAATACGCAGTATTTT
CASGLARTAGGPNTQYF
>TRBJ2-7|TRBV18|few|.
TGTGCCAGCTCACGACAGGAGTCCCGTCCCTACGAGCAGTACTTC
CASSRQESRPYEQYF
>TRBJ2-1|TRBV12-3/TRBV12-4|few|.
TGTGCCAGCAGTGGGTCCTCAGGGCTAGCTCGGGTAGCAGATGAGCAGTTCTTC
CASSGSSGLARVADEQFF
>TRBJ1-4|TRBV4-1|few|.
TGCGCCAGCAGCCAACGGGGAGGGGATGAAAAACTGTTTTTT
CASSQRGGDEKLFF
>TRBJ2-1|TRBV7-2|.|TRBD2
TGTGCCAGCAGCCCGATACTAGCGGGGGGGGCCTACAATGAGCAGTTCTTC
CASSPILAGGAYNEQFF
>TRBJ2-1|TRBV12-3/TRBV12-4|.|.
TGTGCCAGCAGTCCAGACTCCGGTGAGCAGTTCTTC
CASSPDSGEQFF
>TRBJ2-3|TRBV4-1|.|.
TGCGCCAGCAGCCAGGCCCCGGGGCCCGATACGCAGTATTTT
CASSQAPGPDTQYF
>TRBJ1-3|TRBV12-3/TRBV12-4|.|TRBD1
TGTGCCAGCAGTATGCAAGGCAGGGGGATCGCTGGAAACACCATATATTTT
CASSMQGRGIAGNTIYF
>TRBJ1-5|TRBV7-2|few|TRBD1
TGTGCCAGCAGCACCCTCGGACAGGGAGGTCAGCCCCAGCATTTT
CASSTLGQGGQPQHF
>TRBJ2-1|TRBV28|many|.
TGTGCCAGCAGTTTATCCCAGGAGCAGTTCTTC
CASSLSQEQFF
>TRBJ1-5|TRBV24-1|.|.
TGTGCCACCTTCCAAGACGGGGGACCCCTAAGCCAGCCCCAGCATTTT
CATFQDGGPLSQPQHF
>TRBJ2-5|TRBV14|.|.
TGTGCCAGCAGCCAAGTCCGACTCTTAAAAGAGACCCAGTACTTC
CASSQVRLLKETQYF
>TRBJ2-1|TRBV14|few|.
TGTGCCAGCAGCCGTCTCGCTCCGAACAATGAGCAGTTCTTC
CASSRLAPNNEQFF
>TRBJ2-2|TRBV6-5|few|.
TGTGCCAGCAGTTACAAGGGGACGAACACCGGGGAGCTGTTTTTT
CASSYKGTNTGELFF
>TRBJ2-7|TRBV7-2|few|TRBD2
TGTGCCAGCAGCTCGACTAGCGGGAGGGCCGAGCAGTACTTC
CASSSTSGRAEQYF
>TRBJ2-7|TRBV20-1|.|TRBD2
TGCAGTGCTAGAGATCTTCACTGGACTAGCGGATCCTACGAGCAGTACTTC
CSARDLHWTSGSYEQYF
>TRBJ1-1|TRBV7-6|few|TRBD1
TGTGCCAGCAGCTCGAAGGGACAGGGTTGGGGCAAGGACACTGAAGCTTTCTTT
CASSSKGQGWGKDTEAFF